The 6 T cell receptor gamma chains given below trace back to one sample, sequenced in a study of Vδ1+ human thymocytes. Notes on the study in general: In the thymus, TRG and TRD repertoires looked highly polyclonal with Gaussian CDR3 lengths.

The template was reverse-transcribed extracted RNA. CDR3 amplicons came from multiplex PCR with pooled V-gene forward and constant-region reverse primers. TCRdb reprocessed the multiplex PCR reads using CATT. The table shows about 36,000 gamma-chain clones, with 20% to 25% occurring only once. These receptors have no known antigen. Sequenced: Vdelta1+ gamma-delta thymocytes from the thymus. Specified subset: FACS-sorted CD3+ TCRalphabeta- TCRVdelta1+ TCRVdelta2- thymocytes. These receptors came from a girl less than two years old who had congenital heart surgery.

This clone was observed a handful of times. V and J are TRGV9 and TRGJ1 or TRGJ2. Germline lookup yields CDR1 GITISATS and CDR2 ISYDGTV (reference sequence). CDR3 length equals 12 residues. The trim removed 5 bases at V and 11 bases at J, leaving 12 bases unmatched. The CDR3 DNA reads TGTGCCTTGTGGGGGCCTCGGGGTGAGAAACTCTTT. Protein: CALWGPRGEKLF.

The V call is TRGV4, the J call TRGJP1. Germline CDR1 EGSTGY, CDR2 YDSYTSSV. The CDR3 is made up of 15 amino acids. Trimming took 4 bases from V and 1 from J; bases not matched to a gene: 6. The CDR3 sequence is CATWDTSTTGWFKIF. In nucleotides, the CDR3 is TGTGCCACCTGGGACACCTCTACCACTGGTTGGTTCAAGATATTT.

This clone was seen more than once but under ten times. The rearrangement joins TRGV5 to TRGJ1 or TRGJ2. Trimming removed 1 base from V and 9 bases from J; junction bases left unmatched: 6. This CDR3 is 12 amino acids long. Germline assignment: CDR1 VINAFY and CDR2 YDVSNSKD. DNA of the CDR3: TGTGCCACCTGGGACAGCCCCCCTAAGAAACTCTTT. This gives the protein CATWDSPPKKLF.

To note about this clone: Different DNA sequences within this sample yield the same CDR3. This sequence joins TRGV8 and TRGJ1 or TRGJ2. Trimming removed 3 bases from V and 3 bases from J; junction bases left unmatched: 5. This CDR3 region has 13 residues. Per germline, CDR1 VENAVY and CDR2 YDSYNSRV. The CDR3, as DNA: TGTGCCACCTGGGATCGGGTTTATTATAAGAAACTCTTT. Encoded protein: CATWDRVYYKKLF.

V and J are TRGV8 and TRGJ1 or TRGJ2. Trimming at V came to 2 bases and at J to 12 bases, leaving 13 bases not matched to a gene. Germline V gene sequence: CDR1 VENAVY, CDR2 YDSYNSRV. The CDR3 covers 13 residues. CDR3: CATWDNRIVGKLF. Here the CDR3 DNA reads TGTGCCACCTGGGATAACCGGATCGTCGGGAAACTCTTT.

Regarding this clone: The protein that TCRdb holds for this DNA derives from a much larger clone and differs from the translated DNA at residue 5, which likely indicates a read error; the protein shown here is translated from the DNA. The chain is built from TRGV3 and TRGJ1 or TRGJ2. The germline gives CDR1 VTNTFY, CDR2 YDVSTARD (reference sequence). This CDR3 region has 11 residues. CDR3 nucleotide sequence: TGTGCCACCTGGCACAGGCCAAAGAAACTCTTT. Translating gives CATWHRPKKLF.